Here is one TCR beta chain with its context. The antigen remains unidentified. This sample is drawn from a study of cytomegalovirus exposure and HLA in healthy donors. Notes on the study in general: TCR beta V- and J-gene trimming was later associated with a missense DCLRE1C variant. Excluded were some V segments that proved indistinguishable, including TRBV6-2 and TRBV6-3.

This CDR3 has 14 amino acids. With 0 bases removed from V and 8 bases from J, the gap between germline ends came to 14 bases. Germline V CDR1 and CDR2: SGHNT, YYREEE (reference sequence). Both 60 Vbeta primers and 13 Jbeta primers went into the PCR. Clones were sequenced by immunoSEQ multiplex PCR, and TCRdb holds only the in-frame ones, with some missing. The sample has around 150,000 clones, about 85% seen once; the top ten hold roughly 2.2%. This clonotype was obtained from a man aged 18 to 30 in good health and CMV-seropositive. The sequencing input was PBMCs. The V call is TRBV5-4, the J call TRBJ1-2, with TRBD1 as a possible D gene (6 bases). The CDR3 here is CASSLAQGPPGYTF. The CDR3 DNA reads as TGTGCCAGCAGCTTGGCCCAGGGGCCCCCGGGCTACACCTTC.